A selection of T cell receptor beta chains follows, all from one sample in a study of PD-1 blockade in classical Hodgkin lymphoma. Libraries were prepared by immunoSEQ multiplex PCR; TCRdb keeps only in-frame clonotypes and omits some of them. The table shows about 92,000 clones, with approximately 83% occurring only once. Sequenced here: peripheral blood mononuclear cells (PBMCs), sampled before the fourth cycle of nivolumab. The receptors were sampled from a human donor with classical Hodgkin lymphoma. The CDR3 runs from the conserved cysteine through the conserved F or W. Each record gives: CDR3 length, J gene, clone size, V gene, D gene, CDR3 DNA, CDR3 protein. D genes are given only for firm matches. Only some rows state a clone size, as once, few, many or a class for expanded clones.

>13|TRBJ1-5|-|TRBV7-9|-
TGTGCCAGCAGCTTATCCCCAAATCAGCCCCAGCATTTT
CASSLSPNQPQHF
>13|TRBJ2-5|-|TRBV11-2|-
TGTGCCAGCAGCTTTGGACTGGCCGAGACCCAGTACTTC
CASSFGLAETQYF
>14|TRBJ2-1|-|TRBV6-1|-
TGTGCCAGCAGTGAAAGGGAATCCTACAATGAGCAGTTCTTC
CASSERESYNEQFF
>16|TRBJ1-3|-|TRBV7-6|-
TGTGCCAGCAGCTCCTCTGGGCGGGGCTCAGGAAACACCATATATTTT
CASSSSGRGSGNTIYF
>15|TRBJ2-5|-|TRBV7-8|TRBD1
TGTGCCAGCAGCCGTCGGGACAGGGGGCAAGAGACCCAGTACTTC
CASSRRDRGQETQYF
>13|TRBJ2-7|-|TRBV7-3|-
TGTGCCAGCAGCCGCGGGCCCACCTACGAGCAGTACTTC
CASSRGPTYEQYF
>13|TRBJ2-7|-|TRBV10-3|-
TGTGCCATCAGAGTCGACGGAACCTACGAGCAGTACTTC
CAIRVDGTYEQYF
>13|TRBJ2-1|-|TRBV10-3|-
TGTGCCATCAAAGGAGGCGGCGACAATGAGCAGTTCTTC
CAIKGGGDNEQFF
>12|TRBJ1-1|few|TRBV30|-
TGTGCCTGGAGTAAGTTGAACACTGAAGCTTTCTTT
CAWSKLNTEAFF
>13|TRBJ1-1|once|TRBV5-5|-
TGTGCCAGCAGCTTGCTTGGGAACACTGAAGCTTTCTTT
CASSLLGNTEAFF
>15|TRBJ1-5|-|TRBV6-6|-
TGTGCCAGCAGTTCCCGGACAGTCAACAATCAGCCCCAGCATTTT
CASSSRTVNNQPQHF
>15|TRBJ2-2|once|TRBV5-6|-
TGTGCCAGCAGCTTCGCCAGGGTTTACACCGGGGAGCTGTTTTTT
CASSFARVYTGELFF
>14|TRBJ1-1|-|TRBV7-2|-
TGTGCCAGCAGCTTAGCGGGCAGGAACACTGAAGCTTTCTTT
CASSLAGRNTEAFF
>16|TRBJ2-5|once|TRBV19|-
TGTGCCAGTAGTATGCTTGGCAGGGGGGTTCGAGAGACCCAGTACTTC
CASSMLGRGVRETQYF
>14|TRBJ2-5|-|TRBV2|-
TGTGCCAGCAGTGAAGCGCCAGGGAAGGAGACCCAGTACTTC
CASSEAPGKETQYF
>16|TRBJ1-2|-|TRBV2|-
TGTGCCAGCAGTGAATCCCGGGCCCCTCCCCACTATGGCTACACCTTC
CASSESRAPPHYGYTF
>15|TRBJ1-2|-|TRBV6-5|TRBD1
TGTGCCAGCAGTTCCCCGGGACAGGCGAACTATGGCTACACCTTC
CASSSPGQANYGYTF
>20|TRBJ2-3|-|TRBV9|TRBD2
TGTGCCAGCACCCGTAGCGCCCTAGTTCGGGCTAGCGGGATAACAGATACGCAGTATTTT
CASTRSALVRASGITDTQYF
>13|TRBJ2-2|-|TRBV30|-
TGTGCCTGGAGTCCCGGAGTGGTCGGGGAGCTGTTTTTT
CAWSPGVVGELFF
>17|TRBJ2-1|-|TRBV30|TRBD2
TGTGCCTGGAGGGTACTAGCGGGAGCATCCTCCTACAATGAGCAGTTCTTC
CAWRVLAGASSYNEQFF
>17|TRBJ2-4|-|TRBV18|TRBD2
TGTGCCAGCTCACCACAGACCGGGGGGTTAAGCAAAAACATTCAGTACTTC
CASSPQTGGLSKNIQYF
>14|TRBJ2-5|-|TRBV19|TRBD1
TGTGCCAGTAGTGAGGGACAGGGTATGGAGACCCAGTACTTC
CASSEGQGMETQYF
>14|TRBJ2-7|-|TRBV29-1|TRBD2
TGCAGCGTTGGGCCATCGGGAGGGCCCTACGAGCAGTACTTC
CSVGPSGGPYEQYF
>17|TRBJ2-3|-|TRBV7-9|TRBD2
TGTGCCAGCAGCTTCGCCGGGACTAGCGGGAGCACAGATACGCAGTATTTT
CASSFAGTSGSTDTQYF
>13|TRBJ2-1|-|TRBV13|-
TGTGCCAGCCGAGCGAGCTCCTACAATGAGCAGTTCTTC
CASRASSYNEQFF
>16|TRBJ1-1|-|TRBV4-3|TRBD1
TGCGCCAGCAGCCCGACCTTTGGACAGGGATACACTGAAGCTTTCTTT
CASSPTFGQGYTEAFF
>15|TRBJ2-7|-|TRBV5-1|TRBD1
TGCGCCAGCAGCTTCCGGGACAGGGGGTCTGACGAGCAGTACTTC
CASSFRDRGSDEQYF
>14|TRBJ1-5|-|TRBV4-2|-
TGTGCCAGCAGCCAATCCGACAATAATCAGCCCCAGCATTTT
CASSQSDNNQPQHF
>15|TRBJ1-2|-|TRBV7-6|-
TGTGCCAGCAGCACGGGACACCCGAGCGTCTATGGCTACACCTTC
CASSTGHPSVYGYTF
>17|TRBJ2-1|-|TRBV2|TRBD1
TGTGCCAGCAGGGGGGACAGGGGACTAATTATATACAATGAGCAGTTCTTC
CASRGDRGLIIYNEQFF
>16|TRBJ1-1|few|TRBV14|TRBD1
TGTGCCAGCAGCCAAGCCCAGGGGGCTATGAACACTGAAGCTTTCTTT
CASSQAQGAMNTEAFF
>16|TRBJ1-2|once|TRBV4-3|-
TGCGCCAGCAGCCAAGTGTTGGGACGGGAGAACTATGGCTACACCTTC
CASSQVLGRENYGYTF
>13|TRBJ1-2|-|TRBV10-1|-
TGCGCCAGCAGTGAGACAAGTCGCTATGGCTACACCTTC
CASSETSRYGYTF
>14|TRBJ1-5|-|TRBV19|TRBD1
TGTGCCAGTACCTCCGGGACAGGGTATCAGCCCCAGCATTTT
CASTSGTGYQPQHF
>15|TRBJ2-4|-|TRBV10-3|-
TGTGCCATCAGTGAGGACAGGTCGGAACTAAACATTCAGTACTTC
CAISEDRSELNIQYF